This TCR beta chain stems from a study of T cells in women clearing cervical HPV infection. Across the study: Control women cleared a single incident HPV16 infection within 12 months.

General study points: Combining TCR richness with V gene abundances gave approximately 0.84 AUC.

MY09/MY11 PCR detected cervical HPV DNA; dot-blot assigned genotypes. Remarks on this clone: The antigen is not known.

Assay used: immunoSEQ multiplex PCR; TCRdb lists only in-frame clones, some missing. This sample contains approximately 31,000 clones. The receptor comes from a woman aged 18 to 75 with a cervical HPV16 infection that either progressed to CIN3+ or cleared (not recorded which). Sequencing was done on a sample of blood buffy coat.

CDR3 loop: CSAKLAREQYF. The DNA read from the CDR3 is TGCAGTGCAAAACTAGCGCGCGAG. The chain links TRBV20-1 to TRBJ2-7; 7 nucleotides align to TRBD2. The read terminates 3 residues before the CDR3 end, so the remaining end is supplied by the germline J gene. V dropped 6 bases and J dropped 6; count of bases not matched to a gene: 5. The V gene's germline CDR1 is DFQATT and CDR2 SNEGSKA (reference sequence). The CDR3 totals 11 residues.